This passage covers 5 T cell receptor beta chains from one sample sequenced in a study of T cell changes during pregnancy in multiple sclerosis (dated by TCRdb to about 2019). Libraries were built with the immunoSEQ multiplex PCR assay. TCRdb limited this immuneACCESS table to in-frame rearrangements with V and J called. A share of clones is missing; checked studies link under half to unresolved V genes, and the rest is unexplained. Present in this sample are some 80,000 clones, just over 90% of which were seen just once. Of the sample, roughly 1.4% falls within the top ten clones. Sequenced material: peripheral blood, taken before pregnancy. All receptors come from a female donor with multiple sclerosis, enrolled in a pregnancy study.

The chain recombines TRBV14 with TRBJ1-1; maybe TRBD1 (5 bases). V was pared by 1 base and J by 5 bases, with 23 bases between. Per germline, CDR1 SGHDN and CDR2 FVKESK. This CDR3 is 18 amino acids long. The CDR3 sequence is CASSQGHFVGPGGTEAFF. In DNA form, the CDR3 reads TGTGCCAGCAGCCAAGGCCATTTTGTAGGCCCCGGGGGGACTGAAGCTTTCTTT.

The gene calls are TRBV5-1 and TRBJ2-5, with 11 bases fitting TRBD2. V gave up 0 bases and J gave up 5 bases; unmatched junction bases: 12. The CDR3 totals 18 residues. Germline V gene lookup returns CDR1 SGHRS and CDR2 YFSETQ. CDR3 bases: TGCGCCAGCAGCTTGGCCGGGTTAGCGGGGGGGCCTGTGGAGACCCAGTACTTC. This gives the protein CASSLAGLAGGPVETQYF.

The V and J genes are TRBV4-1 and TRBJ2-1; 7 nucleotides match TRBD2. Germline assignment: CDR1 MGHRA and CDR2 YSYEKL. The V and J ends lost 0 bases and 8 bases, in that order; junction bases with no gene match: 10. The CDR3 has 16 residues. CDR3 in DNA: TGCGCCAGCAGCCAAGATCAGGCGGGGGTTGGGTATGAGCAGTTCTTC. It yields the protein CASSQDQAGVGYEQFF.

CDR3: CASSMASNQPQHF. CDR3 in DNA: TGTGCCAGTAGTATGGCTAGCAATCAGCCCCAGCATTTT. The chain is built from TRBV19 and TRBJ1-5; D uncertain. Germline V gene sequence: CDR1 LNHDA, CDR2 SQIVND (reference sequence). Trimming pared 3 bases from V and 0 bases from J, leaving 3 bases between. The CDR3 has 13 residues.

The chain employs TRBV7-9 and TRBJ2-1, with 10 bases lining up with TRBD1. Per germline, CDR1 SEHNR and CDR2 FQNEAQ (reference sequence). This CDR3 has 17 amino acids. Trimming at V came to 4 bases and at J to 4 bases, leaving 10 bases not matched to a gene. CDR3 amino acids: CASSSPLTGGMYNEQFF. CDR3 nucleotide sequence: TGTGCCAGCAGCTCACCATTGACAGGGGGCATGTACAATGAGCAGTTCTTC.